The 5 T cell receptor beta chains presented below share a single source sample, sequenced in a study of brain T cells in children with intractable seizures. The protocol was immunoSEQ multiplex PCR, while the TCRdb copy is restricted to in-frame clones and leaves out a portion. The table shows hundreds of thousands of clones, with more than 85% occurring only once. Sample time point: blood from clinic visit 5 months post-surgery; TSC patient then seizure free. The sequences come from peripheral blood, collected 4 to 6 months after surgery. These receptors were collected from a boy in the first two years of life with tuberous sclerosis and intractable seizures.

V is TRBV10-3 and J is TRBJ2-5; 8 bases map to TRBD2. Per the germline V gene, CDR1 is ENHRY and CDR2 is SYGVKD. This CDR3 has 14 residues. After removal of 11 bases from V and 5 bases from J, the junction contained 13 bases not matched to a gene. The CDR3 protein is CASRRAGGGETQYF. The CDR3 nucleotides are TGTGCCTCCCGGAGGGCGGGAGGTGGGGAGACCCAGTACTTC.

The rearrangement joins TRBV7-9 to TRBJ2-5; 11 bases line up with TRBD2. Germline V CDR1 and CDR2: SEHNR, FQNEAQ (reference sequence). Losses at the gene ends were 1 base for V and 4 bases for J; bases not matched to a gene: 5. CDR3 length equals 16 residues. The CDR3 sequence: CASSLGGTSGTETQYF. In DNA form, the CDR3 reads TGTGCCAGCAGCTTAGGGGGGACTAGCGGCACAGAGACCCAGTACTTC.

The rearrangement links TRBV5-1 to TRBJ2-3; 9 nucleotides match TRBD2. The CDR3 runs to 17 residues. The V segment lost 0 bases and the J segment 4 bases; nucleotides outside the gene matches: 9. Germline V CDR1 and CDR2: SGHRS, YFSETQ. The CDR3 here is CASSLEPSGRTADTQYF. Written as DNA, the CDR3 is TGCGCCAGCAGCTTGGAACCGAGCGGGAGGACCGCAGATACGCAGTATTTT.

CDR3 nucleotide sequence: TGTGCCAGCAGTCGAACTAGCGGGAGGATGTCTGAGGGGGATGAGCAGTTCTTC. It codes for CASSRTSGRMSEGDEQFF. This sequence joins TRBV25-1 and TRBJ2-1, with TRBD2 matching over 12 bases. Germline loops: CDR1 MGHDK, CDR2 SYGVNS. The length of the CDR3 is 18 residues. The junction had 16 bases not matched to a gene; V was cut back by 5 bases and J by 8 bases.

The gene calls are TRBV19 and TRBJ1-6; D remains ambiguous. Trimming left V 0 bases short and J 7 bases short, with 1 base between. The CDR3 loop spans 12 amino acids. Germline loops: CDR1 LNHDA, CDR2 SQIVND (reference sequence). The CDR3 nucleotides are TGTGCCAGTAGTATAGACAATTCACCCCTCCACTTT. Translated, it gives CASSIDNSPLHF.